Detailed here is one TCR beta chain. Its antigen remains unidentified. Base-call qualities are not available, and no considerably larger clone is one nucleotide away. This sample is drawn from a study of T-cell memory formation after mild COVID-19 (dated by TCRdb to the early 2020s). At the level of the whole study: TCR sequence clusters from the two donors were found to be largely donor specific. Longitudinal TCRalpha and TCRbeta repertoire sequencing tracked T-cell clones expanding and contracting after mild COVID-19 in a couple of donors. The cohort comprised two young, previously healthy adult volunteers, one female and one male. What the research found in general, with its limitations: The second-wave clones that peaked on day 37 were not confirmed to be SARS-CoV-2 specific. Some responding clones were found in pre-infection memory, which suggests that pre-existing cross-reactive memory T cells took part in the SARS-CoV-2 response. Only a couple of mild cases were covered by the study, and larger cohorts that include severe cases with pre-infection samples were considered necessary. Contracting CD4+ clones were found mainly in CM and EM memory subsets, while CD8+ clones were enriched in EMRA. Balanced CD4/CD8 phenotypes were observed for clones contracting from day 15 to 85, whereas a bias towards CD4+ was observed for a second wave of clones expanding from day 15 to 37.

The germline V gene specifies SGHVS as CDR1 and FQNEAQ as CDR2. From the cysteine up to the phenylalanine, the CDR3 has a length of 15 residues. Kept here is only the CDR3 DNA, which spans 45 bases and is read in frame from base 1. Trimmed from V: 4 bases; trimmed from J: 4 bases; junction bases lacking a gene match: 5. Ficoll-Paque density gradient centrifugation was the method used to isolate PBMCs. TCRdb records Illumina NovaSeq 6000 as the sequencer. cDNA libraries for TCRalpha and TCRbeta were prepared by 5'RACE using constant-segment primers, with sample barcodes and unique molecular identifiers added. RNA was extracted from every sample with Trizol reagent. Libraries were amplified in two PCR steps, with a second sample barcode and Illumina TruSeq adapters added in the second step. Sequencing of the libraries was done on an Illumina NovaSeq, producing 2 x 150 bp paired-end reads. Per the authors' processing: The reads were demultiplexed and collapsed into UMI-guided consensus sequences using migec v1.2.7. Using mixcr v2.1.11, UMI consensuses were aligned to TRA and TRB V and J templates and then assembled into clonotypes. Clonotypes were classified as expanded or contracted when called significant by both edgeR and NoisET, with noise models trained on biological replicates. For edgeR calls, the thresholds were a false discovery rate-adjusted p below 0.01 and a log2 fold-change of 1. PCA with hierarchical clustering of max-normalized trajectories of the 1000 most abundant clonotypes was used as exploratory dynamics analysis. Separately sequenced CD4+ and CD8+ repertoires were used to assign the CD4 or CD8 phenotype of responding clones. TCRdb passed the public sequencing reads through fastp at Q25 and MiXCR, retaining productive beta sequences. Rows are unified per CDR3 protein, each entry keeping the most common DNA and genes. TCRdb, not the original authors, processed these V and J calls. The sample yields 350,000 to 500,000 distinct CDR3 sequences; less than 25% were counted once. Jointly, the top ten make up 10% to 15% of the sample.

The chain is encoded by TRBV7-8 joined to TRBJ2-1; 9 central nucleotides agree with TRBD2. The TCR was taken from an adult woman who had mild COVID-19 (a few samples of this study predate the infection). The sample titles of this study are shuffled in the database, so cell type and time point are left out; the donor was told from shared clones. The sample was PBMCs or a T cell subset sorted from them (not recorded which). The nucleotide sequence is TGTGCCAGCAGCTCCGAAGCGGGGGGATACAATGAGCAGTTCTTC. It is translated as CASSSEAGGYNEQFF.